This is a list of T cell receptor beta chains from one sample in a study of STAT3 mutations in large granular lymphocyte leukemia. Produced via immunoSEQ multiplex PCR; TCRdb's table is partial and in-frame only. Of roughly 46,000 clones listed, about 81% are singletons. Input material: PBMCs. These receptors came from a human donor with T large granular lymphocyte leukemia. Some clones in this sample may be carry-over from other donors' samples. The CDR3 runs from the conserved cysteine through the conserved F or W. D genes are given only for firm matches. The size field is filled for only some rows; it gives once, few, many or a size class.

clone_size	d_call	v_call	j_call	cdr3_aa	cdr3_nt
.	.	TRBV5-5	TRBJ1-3	CASSLGLTEPSARSGNTIYF	TGTGCCAGCAGCTTGGGGTTGACAGAGCCCTCTGCCCGATCTGGAAACACCATATATTTT
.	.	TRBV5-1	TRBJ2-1	CASSLGGHGLNEQFF	TGCGCCAGCAGCTTGGGGGGTCATGGGCTCAATGAGCAGTTCTTC
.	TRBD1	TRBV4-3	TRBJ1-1	CASSQDRRTGPNTEAFF	TGCGCCAGCAGCCAAGATCGGAGGACAGGGCCGAACACTGAAGCTTTCTTT
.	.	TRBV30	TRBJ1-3	CAWSPDNTIYF	TGTGCCTGGAGCCCAGACAACACCATATATTTT
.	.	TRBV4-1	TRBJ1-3	CASSQAGTGNTIYF	TGCGCCAGCAGCCAGGCAGGTACTGGAAACACCATATATTTT
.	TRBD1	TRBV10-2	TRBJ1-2	CASLTGEGYGYTF	TGCGCCAGCCTGACAGGGGAGGGGTATGGCTACACCTTC
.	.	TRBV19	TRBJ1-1	CASSTAGVPNTEAFF	TGTGCCAGTAGTACTGCAGGGGTCCCGAACACTGAAGCTTTCTTT
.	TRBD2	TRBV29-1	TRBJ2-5	CSARRGVAGETQYF	TGCAGCGCCCGAAGAGGGGTAGCGGGAGAGACCCAGTACTTC
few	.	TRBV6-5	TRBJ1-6	CASSYSFQGTGSPLHF	TGTGCCAGCAGTTACTCGTTTCAGGGTACCGGATCACCCCTCCACTTT
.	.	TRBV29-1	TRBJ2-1	CSVDPTGVFNEQFF	TGCAGCGTCGACCCTACGGGGGTTTTCAATGAGCAGTTCTTC
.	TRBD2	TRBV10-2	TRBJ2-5	CASSPGLAGAEETQYF	TGCGCCAGCAGCCCCGGACTAGCGGGGGCCGAGGAGACCCAGTACTTC
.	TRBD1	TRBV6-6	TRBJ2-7	CASRLGQGPYEQYF	TGTGCCAGCAGACTCGGACAGGGACCCTACGAGCAGTACTTC
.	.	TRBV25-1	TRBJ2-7	CASSTGGFEQYF	TGTGCCAGCAGCACCGGAGGTTTCGAGCAGTACTTC
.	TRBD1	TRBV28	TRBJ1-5	CASSPGTGLSNQPQHF	TGTGCCAGCAGCCCTGGGACAGGTCTAAGCAATCAGCCCCAGCATTTT
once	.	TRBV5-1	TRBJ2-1	CASSLASEGHNEQFF	TGCGCCAGCAGCTTGGCCTCGGAGGGCCACAATGAGCAGTTCTTC
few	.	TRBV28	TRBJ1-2	CASSLTVYGYTF	TGTGCCAGCAGTTTGACAGTCTATGGCTACACCTTC
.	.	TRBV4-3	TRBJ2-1	CASSQGTGQSGYEQFF	TGCGCCAGCAGCCAAGGGACGGGACAAAGCGGTTATGAGCAGTTCTTC
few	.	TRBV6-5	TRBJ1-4	CASSSTGTNEKLFF	TGTGCCAGCAGCTCCACAGGGACTAATGAAAAACTGTTTTTT
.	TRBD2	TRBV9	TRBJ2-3	CASSAASGGFDTQYF	TGTGCCAGCAGCGCAGCTAGCGGGGGGTTTGATACGCAGTATTTT
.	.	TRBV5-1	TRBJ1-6	CASSEDLGGRGSPLHF	TGCGCCAGCAGCGAGGACCTAGGGGGTAGGGGGTCACCCCTCCACTTT
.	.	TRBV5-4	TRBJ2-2	CASSWGGSNTGELFF	TGTGCCAGCAGCTGGGGGGGCTCGAACACCGGGGAGCTGTTTTTT
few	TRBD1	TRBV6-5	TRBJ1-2	CASSYSGAGGYGYTF	TGTGCCAGCAGTTACTCGGGGGCAGGGGGGTATGGCTACACCTTC
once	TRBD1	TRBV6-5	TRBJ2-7	CASRPWDRNYEQYF	TGTGCCAGCAGGCCATGGGACAGGAACTACGAGCAGTACTTC
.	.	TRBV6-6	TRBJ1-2	CASSYSGLGTYGYTF	TGTGCCAGCAGTTACTCGGGGTTGGGGACCTATGGCTACACCTTC
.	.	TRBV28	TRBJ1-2	CASSGTVHGYTF	TGTGCCAGCAGTGGGACGGTTCATGGCTACACCTTC
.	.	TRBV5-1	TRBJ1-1	CASSLEGGWNTEAFF	TGCGCCAGCAGCTTGGAGGGGGGGTGGAACACTGAAGCTTTCTTT
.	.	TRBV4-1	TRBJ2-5	CASSPGARGETQYF	TGCGCCAGCAGCCCAGGAGCCAGGGGAGAGACCCAGTACTTC
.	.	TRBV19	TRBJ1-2	CASSISGALNGYTF	TGTGCCAGTAGTATAAGCGGGGCCCTGAATGGCTACACCTTC
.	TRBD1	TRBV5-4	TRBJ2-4	CASSPTGGTKNIQYF	TGTGCCAGCAGCCCGACAGGGGGTACCAAAAACATTCAGTACTTC
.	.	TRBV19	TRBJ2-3	CASTPGVNTDTQYF	TGTGCCAGTACCCCGGGAGTGAACACAGATACGCAGTATTTT
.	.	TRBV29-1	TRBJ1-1	CSVTMNTEAFF	TGCAGCGTTACAATGAACACTGAAGCTTTCTTT
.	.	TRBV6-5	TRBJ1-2	CASSKPGDYGYTF	TGTGCCAGCAGTAAGCCAGGGGACTATGGCTACACCTTC
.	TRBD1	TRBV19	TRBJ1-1	CASSQRDRSGTEAFF	TGTGCCAGTAGTCAGCGGGACAGGTCGGGCACTGAAGCTTTCTTT
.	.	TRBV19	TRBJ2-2	CASSIADRELFF	TGTGCCAGTAGTATAGCCGATAGGGAGCTGTTTTTT
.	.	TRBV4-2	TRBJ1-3	CASSQDVPGHGSGNTIYF	TGTGCCAGCAGCCAAGACGTACCAGGCCATGGCTCTGGAAACACCATATATTTT
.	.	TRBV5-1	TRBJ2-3	CASSFGPREPTDTQYF	TGCGCCAGCAGCTTTGGTCCCCGCGAGCCGACAGATACGCAGTATTTT
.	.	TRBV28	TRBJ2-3	CASSLNQVNTQYF	TGTGCCAGCAGTTTAAACCAGGTTAATACGCAGTATTTT
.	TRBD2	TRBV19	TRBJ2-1	CASSGAGVFF	TGTGCCAGTAGTGGAGCGGGGGTGTTCTTC
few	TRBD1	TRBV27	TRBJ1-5	CASSHRGSNQPQHF	TGTGCCAGCAGCCACAGGGGAAGCAATCAGCCCCAGCATTTT
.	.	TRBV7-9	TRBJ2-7	CASSSQGPSPEQYF	TGTGCCAGCAGCTCCCAGGGTCCGAGCCCCGAGCAGTACTTC
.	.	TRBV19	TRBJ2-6	CASSLLGRSSGANVLTF	TGTGCCAGTAGCCTACTCGGACGGAGCTCTGGGGCCAACGTCCTGACTTTC
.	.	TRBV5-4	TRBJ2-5	CASSSGHLETQYF	TGTGCCAGCAGCTCCGGACACTTGGAGACCCAGTACTTC
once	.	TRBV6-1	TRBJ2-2	CASSELLYGELFF	TGTGCCAGCAGTGAATTACTCTACGGGGAGCTGTTTTTT
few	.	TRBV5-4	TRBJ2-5	CASSLSSQETQYF	TGTGCCAGCAGCTTGAGCTCCCAAGAGACCCAGTACTTC
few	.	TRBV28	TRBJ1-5	CASSSIKGDQPQHF	TGTGCCAGCAGTTCTATCAAGGGTGACCAGCCCCAGCATTTT
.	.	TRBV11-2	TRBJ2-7	CASSLDLVRGDEQYF	TGTGCCAGCAGCTTAGATCTGGTGCGGGGCGACGAGCAGTACTTC
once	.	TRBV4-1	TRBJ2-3	CASSRFAPDTQYF	TGCGCCAGCAGTCGGTTCGCCCCAGATACGCAGTATTTT
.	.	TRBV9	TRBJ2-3	CASSPGASMADTQYF	TGTGCCAGCAGCCCCGGAGCGAGTATGGCTGATACGCAGTATTTT
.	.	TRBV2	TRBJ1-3	CASSDSPSRTIYF	TGTGCCAGCAGTGATTCCCCCTCCCGGACCATATATTTT
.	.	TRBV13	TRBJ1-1	CASKSLWGNTEAFF	TGTGCCAGCAAAAGTTTATGGGGGAACACTGAAGCTTTCTTT